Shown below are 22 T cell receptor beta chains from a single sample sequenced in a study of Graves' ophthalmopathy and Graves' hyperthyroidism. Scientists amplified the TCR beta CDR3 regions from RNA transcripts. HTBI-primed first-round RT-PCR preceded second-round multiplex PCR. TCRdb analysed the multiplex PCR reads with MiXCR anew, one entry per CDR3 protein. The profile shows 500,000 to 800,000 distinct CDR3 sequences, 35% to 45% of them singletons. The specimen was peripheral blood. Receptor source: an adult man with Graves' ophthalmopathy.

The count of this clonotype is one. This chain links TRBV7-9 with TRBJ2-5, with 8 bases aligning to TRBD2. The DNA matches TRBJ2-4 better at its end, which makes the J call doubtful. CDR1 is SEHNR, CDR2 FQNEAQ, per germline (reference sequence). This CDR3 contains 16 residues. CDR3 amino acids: CASSDRGGTAKNIQYF. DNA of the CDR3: TGTGCCAGCAGCGACCGCGGGGGGACGGCCAAAAACATTCAGTACTTC.

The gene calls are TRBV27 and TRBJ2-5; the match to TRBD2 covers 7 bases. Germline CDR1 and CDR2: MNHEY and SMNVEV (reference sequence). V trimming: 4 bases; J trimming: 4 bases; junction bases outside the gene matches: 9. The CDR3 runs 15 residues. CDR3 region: CASSSSGGMVETQYF. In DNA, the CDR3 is TGTGCCAGCAGTTCCTCCGGGGGGATGGTAGAGACCCAGTACTTC.

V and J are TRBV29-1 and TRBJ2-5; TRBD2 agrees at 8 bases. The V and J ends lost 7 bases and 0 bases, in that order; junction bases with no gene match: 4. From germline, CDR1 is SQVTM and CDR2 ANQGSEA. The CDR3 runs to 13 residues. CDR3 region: CSGVGGDQETQYF. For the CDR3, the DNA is TGCAGCGGTGTCGGGGGGGACCAAGAGACCCAGTACTTC.

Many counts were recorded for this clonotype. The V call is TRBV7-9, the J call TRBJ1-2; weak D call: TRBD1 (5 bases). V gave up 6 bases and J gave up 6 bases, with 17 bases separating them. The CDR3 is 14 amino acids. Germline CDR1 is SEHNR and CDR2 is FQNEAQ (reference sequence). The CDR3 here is CASRFGQGGDGYTF. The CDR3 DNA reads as TGTGCCAGCAGGTTTGGGCAGGGAGGAGATGGCTACACCTTC.

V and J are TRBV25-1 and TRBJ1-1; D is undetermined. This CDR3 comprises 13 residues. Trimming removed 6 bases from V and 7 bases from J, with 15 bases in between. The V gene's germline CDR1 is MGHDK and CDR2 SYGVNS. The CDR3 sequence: CASRKEGRLEAFF. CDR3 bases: TGTGCCAGCAGAAAAGAAGGCAGGCTTGAAGCTTTCTTT.

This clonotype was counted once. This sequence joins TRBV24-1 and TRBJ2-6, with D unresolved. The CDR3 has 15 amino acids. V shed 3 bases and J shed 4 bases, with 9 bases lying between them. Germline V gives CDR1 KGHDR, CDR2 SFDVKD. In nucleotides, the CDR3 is TGTGCCACCAGTGATCCCGCAGCGGGGGCCAACGTCCTGACTTTC. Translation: CATSDPAAGANVLTF.

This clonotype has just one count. CDR3 residues: CAISEQPLGNTEAFF. CDR3 bases: TGTGCCATCAGTGAACAACCCCTGGGGAACACTGAAGCTTTCTTT. This chain links TRBV10-3 with TRBJ1-1; D gene ambiguous. The CDR3 is 15 residues long. V was pared by 3 bases and J by 1 base, with 12 bases between. Per the germline V gene, CDR1 is ENHRY and CDR2 is SYGVKD.

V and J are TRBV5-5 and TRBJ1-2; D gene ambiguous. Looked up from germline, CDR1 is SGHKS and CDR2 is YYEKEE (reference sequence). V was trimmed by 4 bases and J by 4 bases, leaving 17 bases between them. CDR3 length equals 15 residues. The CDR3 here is CASSNPLEGIYGYTF. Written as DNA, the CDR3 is TGTGCCAGCAGCAACCCTTTGGAGGGAATCTATGGCTACACCTTC. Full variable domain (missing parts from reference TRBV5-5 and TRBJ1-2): DAGVTQSPTHLIKTRGQQVTLRCSPISGHKSVSWYQQVLGQGPQFIFQYYEKEERGRGNFPDRFSARQFPNYSSELNVNALLLGDSALYLCASSNPLEGIYGYTFGSGTRLTVV.

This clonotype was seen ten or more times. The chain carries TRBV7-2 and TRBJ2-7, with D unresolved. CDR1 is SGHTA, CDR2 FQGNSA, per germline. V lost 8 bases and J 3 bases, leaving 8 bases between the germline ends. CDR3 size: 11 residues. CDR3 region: CASVFLYEQYF. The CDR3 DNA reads TGTGCCAGCGTGTTTCTCTACGAGCAGTACTTC.

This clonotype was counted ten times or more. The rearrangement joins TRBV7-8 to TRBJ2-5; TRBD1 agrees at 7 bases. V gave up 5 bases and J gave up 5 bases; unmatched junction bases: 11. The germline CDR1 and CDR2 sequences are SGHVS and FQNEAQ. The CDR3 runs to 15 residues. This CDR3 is CASSNQGTERETQYF. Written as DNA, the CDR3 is TGTGCCAGCAGCAATCAGGGGACAGAAAGGGAGACCCAGTACTTC.

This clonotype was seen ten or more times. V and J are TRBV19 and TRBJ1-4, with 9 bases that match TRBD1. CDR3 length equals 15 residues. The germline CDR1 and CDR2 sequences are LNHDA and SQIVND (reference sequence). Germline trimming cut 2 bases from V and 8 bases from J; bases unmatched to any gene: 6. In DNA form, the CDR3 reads TGTGCCAGTAGTATACTCGGGACAGGGACAGAAAAACTGTTTTTT. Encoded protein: CASSILGTGTEKLFF.

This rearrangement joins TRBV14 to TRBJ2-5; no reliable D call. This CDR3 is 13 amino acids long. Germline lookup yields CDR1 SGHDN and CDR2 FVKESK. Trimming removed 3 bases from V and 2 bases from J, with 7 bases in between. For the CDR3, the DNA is TGTGCCAGCAGCCAGGCTCTACAAGAGACCCAGTACTTC. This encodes CASSQALQETQYF.

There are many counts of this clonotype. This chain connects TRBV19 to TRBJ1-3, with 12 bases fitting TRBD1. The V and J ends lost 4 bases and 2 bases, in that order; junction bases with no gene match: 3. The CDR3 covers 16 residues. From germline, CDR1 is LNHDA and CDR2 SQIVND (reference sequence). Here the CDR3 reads CASSRGQGAAGNTIYF. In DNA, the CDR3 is TGTGCCAGTAGTAGGGGACAGGGGGCCGCTGGAAACACCATATATTTT.

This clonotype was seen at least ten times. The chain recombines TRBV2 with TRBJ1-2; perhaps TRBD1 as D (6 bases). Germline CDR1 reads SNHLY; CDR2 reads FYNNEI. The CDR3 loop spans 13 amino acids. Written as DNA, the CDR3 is TGTGTTAGGGGAGCAGGGGCTAACTATGGCTACACCTTC. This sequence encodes CVRGAGANYGYTF.

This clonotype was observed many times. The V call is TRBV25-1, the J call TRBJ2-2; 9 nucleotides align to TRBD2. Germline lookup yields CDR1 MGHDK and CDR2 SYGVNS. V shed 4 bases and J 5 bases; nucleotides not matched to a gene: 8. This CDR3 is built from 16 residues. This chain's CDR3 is CASSGLLAGGTGELFF. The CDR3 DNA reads TGTGCCAGCAGTGGACTTCTGGCGGGAGGGACCGGGGAGCTGTTTTTT.

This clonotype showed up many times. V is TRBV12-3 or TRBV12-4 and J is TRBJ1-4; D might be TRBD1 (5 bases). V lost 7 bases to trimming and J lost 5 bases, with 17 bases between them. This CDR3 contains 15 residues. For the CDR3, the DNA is TGTGCCAGCACCTCCTCCGGGACGGTAAATGAAAAACTGTTTTTT. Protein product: CASTSSGTVNEKLFF.

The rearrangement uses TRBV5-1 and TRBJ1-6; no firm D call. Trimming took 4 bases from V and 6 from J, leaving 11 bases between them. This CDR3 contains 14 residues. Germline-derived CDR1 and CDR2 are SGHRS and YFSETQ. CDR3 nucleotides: TGCGCCAGCAGCATTCGGGAATTTAATTCACCCCTCCACTTT. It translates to CASSIREFNSPLHF.

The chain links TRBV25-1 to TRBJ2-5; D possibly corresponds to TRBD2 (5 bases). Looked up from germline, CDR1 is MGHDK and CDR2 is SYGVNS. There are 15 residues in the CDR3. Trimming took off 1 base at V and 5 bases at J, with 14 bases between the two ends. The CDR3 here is CASSESSWRRETQYF. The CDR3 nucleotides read TGTGCCAGCAGTGAATCTAGCTGGAGGAGGGAGACCCAGTACTTC.

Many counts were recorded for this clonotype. CDR3 coding DNA: TGTGCCAGCAGTCCGCCGGACCTTCTCAGGAACACTGAAGCTTTCTTT. Translation gives CASSPPDLLRNTEAFF. The chain carries TRBV12-3 or TRBV12-4 and TRBJ1-1; D unresolved. This CDR3 region has 16 residues. V lost 5 bases and J lost 1, with 17 bases in between.

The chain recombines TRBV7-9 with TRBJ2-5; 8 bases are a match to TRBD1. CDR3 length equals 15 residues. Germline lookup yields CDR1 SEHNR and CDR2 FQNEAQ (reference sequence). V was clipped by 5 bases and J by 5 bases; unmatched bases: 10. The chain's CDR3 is CASSPRGQGAETQYF. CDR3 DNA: TGTGCCAGCAGCCCTAGAGGACAGGGAGCGGAGACCCAGTACTTC.

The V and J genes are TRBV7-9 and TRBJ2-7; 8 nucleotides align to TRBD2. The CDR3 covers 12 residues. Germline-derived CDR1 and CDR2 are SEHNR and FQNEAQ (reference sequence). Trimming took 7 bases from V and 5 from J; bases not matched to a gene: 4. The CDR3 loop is CASIGGVHEQYF. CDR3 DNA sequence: TGTGCCAGCATCGGGGGGGTACACGAGCAGTACTTC.

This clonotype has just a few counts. This CDR3 reads CASSSSGRKYEQYF. The DNA of the CDR3 is TGTGCCAGCAGCTCCTCGGGACGGAAATACGAGCAGTACTTC. The chain has TRBV11-3 and TRBJ2-7; the D call may be TRBD1 or TRBD2 (5 bases each). The CDR3 is made up of 14 amino acids. Deletions cut 4 bases from V and 4 bases from J, with 14 bases between. In germline, CDR1 is SGHNT, CDR2 YENEEA.